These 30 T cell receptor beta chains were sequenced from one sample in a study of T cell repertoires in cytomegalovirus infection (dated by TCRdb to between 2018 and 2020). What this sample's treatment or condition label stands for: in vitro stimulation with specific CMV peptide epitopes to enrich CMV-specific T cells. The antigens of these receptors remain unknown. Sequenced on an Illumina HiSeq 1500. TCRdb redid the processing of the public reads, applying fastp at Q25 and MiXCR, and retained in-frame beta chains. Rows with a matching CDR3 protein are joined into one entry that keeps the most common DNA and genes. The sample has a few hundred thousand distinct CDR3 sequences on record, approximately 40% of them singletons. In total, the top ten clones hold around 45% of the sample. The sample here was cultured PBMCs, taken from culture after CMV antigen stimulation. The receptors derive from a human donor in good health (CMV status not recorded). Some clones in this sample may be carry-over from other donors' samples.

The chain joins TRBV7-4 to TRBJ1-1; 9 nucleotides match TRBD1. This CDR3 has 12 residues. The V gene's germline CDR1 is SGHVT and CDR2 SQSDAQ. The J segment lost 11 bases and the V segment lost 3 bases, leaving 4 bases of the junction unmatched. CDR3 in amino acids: CASSLGTGFAFF. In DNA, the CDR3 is TGTGCCAGCAGCTTGGGGACAGGGTTCGCTTTCTTT.

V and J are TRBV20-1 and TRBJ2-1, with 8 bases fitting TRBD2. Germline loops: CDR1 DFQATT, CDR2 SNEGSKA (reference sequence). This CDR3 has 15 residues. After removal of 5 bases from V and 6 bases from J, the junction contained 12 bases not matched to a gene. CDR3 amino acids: CSAPPASGPFNEQFF. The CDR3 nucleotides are TGCAGTGCTCCACCGGCTAGCGGGCCGTTCAATGAGCAGTTCTTC.

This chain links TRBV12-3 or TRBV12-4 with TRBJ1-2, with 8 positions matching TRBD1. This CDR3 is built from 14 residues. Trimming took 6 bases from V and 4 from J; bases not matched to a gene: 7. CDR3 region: CASSPGGEAYGYTF. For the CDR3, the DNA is TGTGCCAGCAGCCCAGGGGGCGAGGCCTATGGCTACACCTTC.

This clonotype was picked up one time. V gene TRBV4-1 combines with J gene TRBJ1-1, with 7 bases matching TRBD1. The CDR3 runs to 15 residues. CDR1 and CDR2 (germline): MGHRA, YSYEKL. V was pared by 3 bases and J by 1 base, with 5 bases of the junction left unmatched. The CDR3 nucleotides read TGCGCCAGCAGCCATAAAGGGGGCAGGAACACTGAAGCTTTCTTT. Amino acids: CASSHKGGRNTEAFF.

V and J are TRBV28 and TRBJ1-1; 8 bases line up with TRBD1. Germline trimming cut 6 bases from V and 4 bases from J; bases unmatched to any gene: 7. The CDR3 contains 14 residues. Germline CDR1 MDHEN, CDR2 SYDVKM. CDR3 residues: CASRTGAVVTEAFF. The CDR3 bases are TGTGCCAGCAGGACAGGGGCGGTAGTCACTGAAGCTTTCTTT.

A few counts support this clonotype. The chain's CDR3 is CASSLWAAYSNQPQHF. CDR3 nucleotides: TGTGCCAGCAGCTTGTGGGCCGCTTATAGCAATCAGCCCCAGCATTTT. This sequence joins TRBV5-6 and TRBJ1-5; D remains unclear. V dropped 1 base and J dropped 0 bases, with 11 bases sitting between them. The germline V gene encodes CDR1 SGHDT and CDR2 YYEEEE. This CDR3 is 16 amino acids long.

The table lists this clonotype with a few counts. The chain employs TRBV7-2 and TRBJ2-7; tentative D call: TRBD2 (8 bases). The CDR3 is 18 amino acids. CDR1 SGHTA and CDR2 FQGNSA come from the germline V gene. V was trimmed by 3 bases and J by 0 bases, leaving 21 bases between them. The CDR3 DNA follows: TGTGCCAGCAGCTTTTTGCCCCGGGGGGGACAGAGCTCCTACGAGCAGTACTTC. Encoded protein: CASSFLPRGGQSSYEQYF.

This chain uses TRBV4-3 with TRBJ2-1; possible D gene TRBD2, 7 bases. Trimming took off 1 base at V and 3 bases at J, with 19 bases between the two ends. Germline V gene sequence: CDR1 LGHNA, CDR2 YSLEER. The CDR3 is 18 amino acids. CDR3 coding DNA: TGCGCCAGCAGCCAAGGTTGGGACACCTGGGACTACTACAATGAGCAGTTCTTC. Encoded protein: CASSQGWDTWDYYNEQFF.

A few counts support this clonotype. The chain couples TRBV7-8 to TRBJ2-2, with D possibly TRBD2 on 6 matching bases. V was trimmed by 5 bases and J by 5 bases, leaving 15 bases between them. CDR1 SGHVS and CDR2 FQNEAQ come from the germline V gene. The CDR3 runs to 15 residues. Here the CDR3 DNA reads TGTGCCAGCAGCCGGACGGGACTTCAAACCGGGGAGCTGTTTTTT. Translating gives CASSRTGLQTGELFF.

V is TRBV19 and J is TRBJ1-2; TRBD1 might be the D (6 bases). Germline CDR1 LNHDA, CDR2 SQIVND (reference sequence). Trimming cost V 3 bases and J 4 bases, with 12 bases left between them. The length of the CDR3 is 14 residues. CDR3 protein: CASSIMGAAYGYTF. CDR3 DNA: TGTGCCAGTAGTATCATGGGGGCGGCCTATGGCTACACCTTC.

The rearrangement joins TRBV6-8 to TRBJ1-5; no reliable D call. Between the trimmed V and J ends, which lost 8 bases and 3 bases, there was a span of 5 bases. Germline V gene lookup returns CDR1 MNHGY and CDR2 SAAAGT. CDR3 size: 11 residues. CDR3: CASGNNQPQHF. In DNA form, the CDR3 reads TGTGCCAGCGGTAACAATCAGCCCCAGCATTTT.

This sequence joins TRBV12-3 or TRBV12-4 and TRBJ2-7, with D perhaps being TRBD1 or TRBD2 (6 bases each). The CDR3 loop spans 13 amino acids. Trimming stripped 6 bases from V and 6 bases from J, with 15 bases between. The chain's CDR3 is CASSTSRGPEQYF. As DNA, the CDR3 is TGTGCCAGCAGCACCAGTCGGGGGCCCGAGCAGTACTTC.

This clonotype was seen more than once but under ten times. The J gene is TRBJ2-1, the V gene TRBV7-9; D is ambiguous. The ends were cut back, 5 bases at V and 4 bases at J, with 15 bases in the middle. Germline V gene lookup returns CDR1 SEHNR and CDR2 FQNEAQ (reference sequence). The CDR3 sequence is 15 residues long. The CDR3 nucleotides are TGTGCCAGCAGCCACACTGGCGGAGTATACAATGAGCAGTTCTTC. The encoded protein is CASSHTGGVYNEQFF.

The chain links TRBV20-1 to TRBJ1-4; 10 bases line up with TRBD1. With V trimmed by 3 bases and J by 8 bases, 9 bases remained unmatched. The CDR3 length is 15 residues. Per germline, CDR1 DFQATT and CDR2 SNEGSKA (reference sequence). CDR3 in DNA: TGCAGTGCTAGGGGGACAGGGGAAGAAATAGAAAAACTGTTTTTT. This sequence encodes CSARGTGEEIEKLFF.

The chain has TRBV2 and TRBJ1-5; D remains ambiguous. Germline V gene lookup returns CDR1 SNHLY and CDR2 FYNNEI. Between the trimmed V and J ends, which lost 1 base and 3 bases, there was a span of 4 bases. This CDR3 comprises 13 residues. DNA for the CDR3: TGTGCCAGCAGTGAAGACTTCAATCAGCCCCAGCATTTT. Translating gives CASSEDFNQPQHF.

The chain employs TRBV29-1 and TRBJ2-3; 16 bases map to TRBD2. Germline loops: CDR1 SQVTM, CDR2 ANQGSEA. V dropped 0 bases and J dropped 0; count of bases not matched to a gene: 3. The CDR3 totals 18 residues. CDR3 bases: TGCAGCGTTGAAGATCGGGGACTAGCGGGGGGGAGCACAGATACGCAGTATTTT. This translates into CSVEDRGLAGGSTDTQYF.

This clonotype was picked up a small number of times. CDR3 sequence (DNA): TGTGCCAGCGAACCGGGGCAGGGGATTCAGCCCCAGCATTTT. Translating it yields CASEPGQGIQPQHF. The rearrangement links TRBV28 to TRBJ1-5; a possible D gene is TRBD1 (6 bases). The germline V gene encodes CDR1 MDHEN and CDR2 SYDVKM. The CDR3 is 14 amino acids. Trimming left V 8 bases short and J 6 bases short, with 17 bases between.

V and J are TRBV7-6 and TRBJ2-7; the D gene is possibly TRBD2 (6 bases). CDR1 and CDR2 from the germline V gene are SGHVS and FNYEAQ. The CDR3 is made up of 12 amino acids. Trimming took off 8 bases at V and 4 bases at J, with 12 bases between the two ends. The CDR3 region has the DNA TGTGCCAGCCCCGGGGGTTTGTACGAGCAGTACTTC. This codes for CASPGGLYEQYF.

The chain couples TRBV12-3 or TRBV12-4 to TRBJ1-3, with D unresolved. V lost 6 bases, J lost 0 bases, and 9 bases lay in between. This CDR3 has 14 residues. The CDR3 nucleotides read TGTGCCAGCAGGGGTTCGGGCTCTGGAAACACCATATATTTT. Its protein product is CASRGSGSGNTIYF.

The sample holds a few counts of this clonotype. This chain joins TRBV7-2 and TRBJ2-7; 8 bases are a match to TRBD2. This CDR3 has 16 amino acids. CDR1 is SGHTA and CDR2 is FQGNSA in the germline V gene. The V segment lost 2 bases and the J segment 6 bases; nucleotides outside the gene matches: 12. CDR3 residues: CASSLFPGAGVAEQYF. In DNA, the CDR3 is TGTGCCAGCAGCTTATTTCCCGGAGCGGGAGTTGCCGAGCAGTACTTC.

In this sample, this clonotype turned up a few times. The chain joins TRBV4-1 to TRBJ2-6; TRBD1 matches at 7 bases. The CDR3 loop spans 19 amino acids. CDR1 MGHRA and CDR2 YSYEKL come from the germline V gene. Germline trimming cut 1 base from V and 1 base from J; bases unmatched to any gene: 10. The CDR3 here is CASSQGQGDWMSGANVLTF. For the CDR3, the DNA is TGCGCCAGCAGCCAAGGGCAGGGGGATTGGATGTCTGGGGCCAACGTCCTGACTTTC.

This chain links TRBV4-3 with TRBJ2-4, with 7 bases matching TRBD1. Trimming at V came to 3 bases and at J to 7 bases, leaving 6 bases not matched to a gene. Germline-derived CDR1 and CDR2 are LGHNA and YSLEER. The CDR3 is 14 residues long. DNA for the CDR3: TGCGCCAGCAGCCAGGATACAGGGGCGAACATTCAGTACTTC. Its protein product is CASSQDTGANIQYF.

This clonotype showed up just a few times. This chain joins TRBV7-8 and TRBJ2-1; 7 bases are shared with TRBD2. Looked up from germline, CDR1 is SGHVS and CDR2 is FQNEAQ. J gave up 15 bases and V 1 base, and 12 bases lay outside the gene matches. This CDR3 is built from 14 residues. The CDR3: CASSLERLALVGFF. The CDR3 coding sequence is TGTGCCAGCAGCTTAGAGAGACTAGCTCTGGTTGGGTTCTTC.

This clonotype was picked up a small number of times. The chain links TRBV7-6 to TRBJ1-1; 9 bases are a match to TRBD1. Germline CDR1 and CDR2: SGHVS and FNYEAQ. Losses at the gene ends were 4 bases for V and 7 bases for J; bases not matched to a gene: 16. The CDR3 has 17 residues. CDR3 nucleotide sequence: TGTGCCAGCAGCTCGACGCCCGCATGGACAGGGGCGGGTGAAGCTTTCTTT. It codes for CASSSTPAWTGAGEAFF.

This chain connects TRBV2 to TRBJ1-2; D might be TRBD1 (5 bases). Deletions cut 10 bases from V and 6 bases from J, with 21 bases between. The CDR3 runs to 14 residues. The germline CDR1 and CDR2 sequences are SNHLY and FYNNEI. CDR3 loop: CATLPPAGWNGYTF. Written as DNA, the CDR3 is TGTGCCACTCTTCCCCCGGCAGGGTGGAATGGCTACACCTTC.

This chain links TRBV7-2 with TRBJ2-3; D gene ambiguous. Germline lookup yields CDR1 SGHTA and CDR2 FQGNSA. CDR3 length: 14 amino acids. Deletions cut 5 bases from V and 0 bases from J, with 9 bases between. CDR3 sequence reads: CASSAQRSTDTQYF. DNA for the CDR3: TGTGCCAGCAGCGCCCAAAGAAGCACAGATACGCAGTATTTT.

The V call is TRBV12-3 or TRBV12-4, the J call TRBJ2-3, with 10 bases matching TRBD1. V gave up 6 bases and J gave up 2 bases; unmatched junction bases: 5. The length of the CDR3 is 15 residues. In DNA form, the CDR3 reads TGTGCCAGCAGATCCGGGACAGGGGTCACAGATACGCAGTATTTT. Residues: CASRSGTGVTDTQYF.

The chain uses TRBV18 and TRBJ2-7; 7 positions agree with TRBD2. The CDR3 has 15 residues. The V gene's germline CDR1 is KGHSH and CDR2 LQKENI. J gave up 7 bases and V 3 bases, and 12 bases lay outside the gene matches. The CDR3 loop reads CASSPTGTTPLEQYF. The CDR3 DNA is TGTGCCAGCTCACCGACCGGGACTACCCCTTTGGAGCAGTACTTC.

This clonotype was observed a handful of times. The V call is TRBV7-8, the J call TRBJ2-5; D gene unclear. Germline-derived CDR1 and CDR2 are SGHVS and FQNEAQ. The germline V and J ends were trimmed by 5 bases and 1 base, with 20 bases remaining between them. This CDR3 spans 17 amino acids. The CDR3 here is CASSTSVGWARQETQYF. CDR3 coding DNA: TGTGCCAGCAGCACCAGCGTAGGGTGGGCCCGCCAAGAGACCCAGTACTTC.

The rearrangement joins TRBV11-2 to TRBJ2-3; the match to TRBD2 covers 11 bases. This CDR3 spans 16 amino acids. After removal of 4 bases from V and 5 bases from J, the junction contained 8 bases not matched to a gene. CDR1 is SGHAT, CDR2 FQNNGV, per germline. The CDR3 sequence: CASSYLAGGYQDTQYF. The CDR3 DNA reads TGTGCCAGCAGCTACTTAGCGGGAGGGTACCAAGATACGCAGTATTTT.